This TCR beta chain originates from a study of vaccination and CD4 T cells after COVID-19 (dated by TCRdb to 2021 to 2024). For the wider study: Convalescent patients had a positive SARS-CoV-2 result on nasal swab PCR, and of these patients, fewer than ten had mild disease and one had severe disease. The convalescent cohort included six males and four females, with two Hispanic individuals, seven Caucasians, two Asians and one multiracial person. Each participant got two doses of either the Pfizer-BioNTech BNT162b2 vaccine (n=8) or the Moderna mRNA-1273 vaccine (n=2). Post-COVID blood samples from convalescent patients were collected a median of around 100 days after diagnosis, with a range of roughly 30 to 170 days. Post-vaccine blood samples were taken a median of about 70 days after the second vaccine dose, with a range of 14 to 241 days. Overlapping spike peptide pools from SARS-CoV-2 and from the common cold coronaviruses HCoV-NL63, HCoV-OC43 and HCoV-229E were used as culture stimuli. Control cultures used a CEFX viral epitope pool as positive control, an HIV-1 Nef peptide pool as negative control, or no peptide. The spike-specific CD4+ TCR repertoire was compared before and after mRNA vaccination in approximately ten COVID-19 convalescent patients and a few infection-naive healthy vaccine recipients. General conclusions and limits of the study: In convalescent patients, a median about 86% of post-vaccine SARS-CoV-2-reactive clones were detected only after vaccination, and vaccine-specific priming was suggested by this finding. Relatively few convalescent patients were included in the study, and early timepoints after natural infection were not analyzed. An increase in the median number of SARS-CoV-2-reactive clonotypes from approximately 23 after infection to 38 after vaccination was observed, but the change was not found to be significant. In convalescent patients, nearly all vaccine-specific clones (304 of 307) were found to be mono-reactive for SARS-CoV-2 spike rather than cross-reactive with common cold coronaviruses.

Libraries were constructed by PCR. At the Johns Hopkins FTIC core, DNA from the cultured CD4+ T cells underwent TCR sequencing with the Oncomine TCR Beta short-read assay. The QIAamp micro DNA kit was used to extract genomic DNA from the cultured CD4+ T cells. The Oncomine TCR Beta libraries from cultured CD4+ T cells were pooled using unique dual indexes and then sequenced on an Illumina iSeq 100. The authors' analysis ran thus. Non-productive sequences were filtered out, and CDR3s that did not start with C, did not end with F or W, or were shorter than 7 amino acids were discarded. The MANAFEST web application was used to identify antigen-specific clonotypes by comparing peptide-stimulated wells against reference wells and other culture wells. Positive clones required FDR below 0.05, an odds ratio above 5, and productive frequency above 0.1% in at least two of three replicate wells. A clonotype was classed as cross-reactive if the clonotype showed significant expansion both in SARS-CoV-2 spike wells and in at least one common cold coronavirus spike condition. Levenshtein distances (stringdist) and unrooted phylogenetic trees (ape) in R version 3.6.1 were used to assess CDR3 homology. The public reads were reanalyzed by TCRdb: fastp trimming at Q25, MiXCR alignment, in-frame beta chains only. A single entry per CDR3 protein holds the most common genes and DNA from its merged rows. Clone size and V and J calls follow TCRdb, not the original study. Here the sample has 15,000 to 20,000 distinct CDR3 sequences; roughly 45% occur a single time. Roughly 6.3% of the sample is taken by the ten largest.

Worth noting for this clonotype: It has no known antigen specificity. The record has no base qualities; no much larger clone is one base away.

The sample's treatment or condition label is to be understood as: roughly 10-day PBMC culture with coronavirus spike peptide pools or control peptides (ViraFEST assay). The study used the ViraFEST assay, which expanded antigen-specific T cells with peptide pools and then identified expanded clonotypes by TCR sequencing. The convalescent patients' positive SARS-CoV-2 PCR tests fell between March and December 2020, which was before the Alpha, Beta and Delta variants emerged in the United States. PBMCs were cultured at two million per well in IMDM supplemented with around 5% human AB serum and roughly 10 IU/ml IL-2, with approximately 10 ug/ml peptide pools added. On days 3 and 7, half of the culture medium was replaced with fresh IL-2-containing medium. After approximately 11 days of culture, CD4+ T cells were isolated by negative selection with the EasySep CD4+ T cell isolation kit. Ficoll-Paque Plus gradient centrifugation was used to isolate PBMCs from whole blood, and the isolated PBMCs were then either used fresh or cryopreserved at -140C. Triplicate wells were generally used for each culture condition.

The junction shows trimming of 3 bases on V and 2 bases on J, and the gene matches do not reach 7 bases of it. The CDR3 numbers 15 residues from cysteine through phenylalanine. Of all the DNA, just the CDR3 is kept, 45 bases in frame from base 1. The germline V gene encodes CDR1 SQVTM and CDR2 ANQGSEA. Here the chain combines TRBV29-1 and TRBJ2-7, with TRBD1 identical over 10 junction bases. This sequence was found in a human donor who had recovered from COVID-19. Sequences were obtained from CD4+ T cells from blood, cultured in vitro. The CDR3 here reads CSVDPGQGGTYEQYF. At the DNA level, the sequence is TGCAGCGTTGATCCCGGACAGGGGGGAACCTACGAGCAGTACTTC.